The 20 T cell receptor beta chains reported below all come from one sample, sequenced in a study of cytomegalovirus exposure and HLA in healthy donors. 13 Jbeta primers and 60 Vbeta primers were used for the PCR. Using immunoSEQ multiplex PCR, the repertoire was profiled, and TCRdb retains in-frame clones only, with some absent. Here the sample spans around 130,000 clones, approximately 84% being singletons. The sample comprised PBMCs. These receptors all stem from a woman between 40 and 55 years old in good health and CMV-seronegative.

Of note for this clone: Other DNA sequences of this sample code for an identical CDR3. The rearrangement joins TRBV30 to TRBJ1-1, with 7 nucleotides matching TRBD1. Germline lookup yields CDR1 GTSNPN and CDR2 SVGIG (reference sequence). Trimming took 3 bases from V and 3 from J; bases not matched to a gene: 4. The CDR3 runs 13 residues. The CDR3 region has the DNA TGTGCCTGGAGCGCCCAGGGGGACACTGAAGCTTTCTTT. Protein sequence: CAWSAQGDTEAFF.

This clone was recorded once. The V call is TRBV6-1, the J call TRBJ1-5, with D unclear. Trimming removed 1 base from V and 2 bases from J, with 12 bases in between. In germline, CDR1 is MNHNS, CDR2 SASEGT. This CDR3 has 16 amino acids. DNA of the CDR3: TGTGCCAGCAGTGAAGGTCGGGTCGCCGGCAATCAGCCCCAGCATTTT. It is translated as CASSEGRVAGNQPQHF.

The gene calls are TRBV9 and TRBJ1-1; TRBD1 matches at 7 bases. The CDR3 sequence is 13 residues long. The germline V gene encodes CDR1 SGDLS and CDR2 YYNGEE. V lost 4 bases and J lost 5; bases outside the gene matches: 5. The CDR3: CASSTTGWTEAFF. CDR3 DNA: TGTGCCAGCAGCACGACAGGGTGGACTGAAGCTTTCTTT.

On this clone: The same CDR3 arises from other DNA sequences in this sample as well. The CDR3 protein is CATSRESGWNYGYTF. Here the CDR3 DNA reads TGTGCCACCAGCAGAGAGTCAGGATGGAACTATGGCTACACCTTC. The chain uses TRBV15 and TRBJ1-2, with D uncertain. The CDR3 is 15 amino acids. The V end lost 0 bases, the J end lost 2 bases, and 10 bases lay between the germline ends. Germline loops: CDR1 LNHNV, CDR2 YYDKDF (reference sequence).

This sequence joins TRBV28 and TRBJ1-4; D gene unclear. V shed 6 bases and J shed 2 bases, with 10 bases lying between them. The germline V gene has CDR1 MDHEN and CDR2 SYDVKM. The CDR3 has 14 amino acids. CDR3 DNA: TGTGCCAGCAGCCCCCCATTGACTAATGAAAAACTGTTTTTT. This encodes CASSPPLTNEKLFF.

This clone was observed a few times. The V and J genes are TRBV15 and TRBJ2-2; tentative D call: TRBD2 (7 bases). Germline V gene sequence: CDR1 LNHNV, CDR2 YYDKDF (reference sequence). With 5 bases removed from V and 4 bases from J, the gap between germline ends came to 8 bases. The CDR3 loop spans 13 amino acids. CDR3 nucleotides: TGTGCCACCAGCGGGGGGGCCACCGGGGAGCTGTTTTTT. Its translation is CATSGGATGELFF.

The rearrangement joins TRBV5-4 to TRBJ1-4; 7 nucleotides agree with TRBD1. From germline, CDR1 is SGHNT and CDR2 YYREEE (reference sequence). Unmatched junction bases numbered 12, after V lost 0 bases and J lost 7 bases. The CDR3 runs to 17 residues. CDR3 DNA sequence: TGTGCCAGCAGCTTGGGGGACAGTAGGCTTGGCGGTGAAAAACTGTTTTTT. The encoded protein is CASSLGDSRLGGEKLFF.

The chain carries TRBV28 and TRBJ2-7, with 9 bases aligning to TRBD1. Germline V CDR1 and CDR2: MDHEN, SYDVKM. The CDR3 length is 15 residues. The V segment lost 5 bases and the J segment 4 bases; nucleotides outside the gene matches: 9. CDR3 loop: CASSIPTGGLYEQYF. CDR3 nucleotides: TGTGCCAGCAGTATTCCTACAGGGGGCCTATACGAGCAGTACTTC.

The CDR3 nucleotides are TGTGCCAGCAGCCCGCTGGTGGTTGGTGGCCTCGAAGCTTTCTTT. This encodes CASSPLVVGGLEAFF. The chain is built from TRBV6-6 and TRBJ1-1; D remains ambiguous. V shed 6 bases and J shed 8 bases, with 22 bases lying between them. The CDR3 runs 15 residues. The germline V gene has CDR1 MNHNY and CDR2 SVGAGI (reference sequence).

The chain couples TRBV11-2 to TRBJ2-1; 8 nucleotides line up with TRBD1. After removal of 8 bases from V and 9 bases from J, the junction contained 12 bases not matched to a gene. The CDR3 totals 14 residues. CDR1 SGHAT and CDR2 FQNNGV come from the germline V gene. Here the CDR3 reads CASGFGQGATEQFF. For the CDR3, the DNA is TGTGCCAGCGGATTTGGGCAGGGGGCTACTGAGCAGTTCTTC.

CDR3 coding DNA: TGTGCCGTTACAGGGACCACTGAAGCTTTCTTT. This encodes CAVTGTTEAFF. The chain combines TRBV19 with TRBJ1-1; TRBD1 is a possible D gene (6 bases). The CDR3 loop spans 11 amino acids. Germline loops: CDR1 LNHDA, CDR2 SQIVND (reference sequence). V lost 11 bases to trimming and J lost 4 bases, with 11 bases between them.

The J gene is TRBJ2-1, the V gene TRBV7-9; TRBD1 matches at 10 bases. The V and J ends lost 4 bases and 7 bases, in that order; junction bases with no gene match: 4. CDR1 is SEHNR and CDR2 is FQNEAQ in the germline V gene (reference sequence). The CDR3 covers 14 residues. CDR3 in amino acids: CASSSGTGVNEQFF. In DNA form, the CDR3 reads TGTGCCAGCAGCTCCGGGACAGGGGTGAATGAGCAGTTCTTC.

In nucleotides, the CDR3 is TGTGCCTGGACCGTTACAAACTATGGCTACACCTTC. This gives the protein CAWTVTNYGYTF. The rearrangement uses TRBV30 and TRBJ1-2; unclear D gene. The V end lost 4 bases, the J end lost 2 bases, and 8 bases lay between the germline ends. This CDR3 is 12 amino acids long. Germline V gene data show CDR1 as GTSNPN and CDR2 as SVGIG (reference sequence).

The gene calls are TRBV5-1 and TRBJ2-3, with D perhaps TRBD1 (6 bases). This CDR3 contains 17 residues. The ends were cut back, 0 bases at V and 0 bases at J, with 14 bases in the middle. In germline, CDR1 is SGHRS, CDR2 YFSETQ. The CDR3 region is CASSLGTADGSTDTQYF. The CDR3 DNA sequence: TGCGCCAGCAGCTTGGGGACAGCAGACGGCAGCACAGATACGCAGTATTTT.

The rearrangement uses TRBV28 and TRBJ2-7; 13 bases match TRBD2. CDR1 and CDR2 from the germline V gene are MDHEN and SYDVKM. Unmatched junction bases numbered 5, after V lost 7 bases and J lost 5 bases. The CDR3 has 14 residues. The CDR3 protein is CASNGLAGAHEQYF. The CDR3 DNA reads as TGTGCCAGCAACGGACTAGCGGGAGCCCACGAGCAGTACTTC.

V gene TRBV7-9 combines with J gene TRBJ2-7, with D possibly matching TRBD2 (6 bases). In germline, CDR1 is SEHNR, CDR2 FQNEAQ (reference sequence). This CDR3 has 17 residues. V was shortened by 5 bases and J by 3 bases, with 23 bases between the two germline ends. The CDR3 reads CASSPSSALGGSYEQYF. The CDR3 coding sequence is TGTGCCAGCAGCCCGTCGTCGGCGTTGGGAGGAAGCTACGAGCAGTACTTC.

V is TRBV28 and J is TRBJ2-1; 11 nucleotides line up with TRBD2. With V trimmed by 6 bases and J by 8 bases, 9 bases remained unmatched. This CDR3 contains 15 residues. Germline CDR1 reads MDHEN; CDR2 reads SYDVKM. CDR3 bases: TGTGCCAGCAGCCAACTAGCGGGAGAGTTGGATGAGCAGTTCTTC. The encoded protein is CASSQLAGELDEQFF.

This sequence joins TRBV21-1 and TRBJ1-2; TRBD1, the D gene given by the table, was not confirmed from the DNA. TRBV21-1 is a recognized pseudogene. This CDR3 comprises 14 residues. In DNA form, the CDR3 reads TGTGCCAGCAGCACAAGAGCTGGACAGGGAGGCTACACCTTC. This sequence encodes CASSTRAGQGGYTF.

The chain joins TRBV15 to TRBJ2-3, with 7 bases that match TRBD1. V shed 3 bases, J shed 1 base, and the junction held 4 bases outside the gene matches. This CDR3 spans 15 amino acids. Germline assignment: CDR1 LNHNV and CDR2 YYDKDF (reference sequence). Here the CDR3 DNA reads TGTGCCACCAGCAGGGAAGACAGGGGCACAGATACGCAGTATTTT. Residues: CATSREDRGTDTQYF.

This clone was detected once. The junction differs from germline at one of its ends, possibly a read error. The rearrangement uses TRBV10-3 and TRBJ2-6; possibly TRBD1 for D (6 bases). Germline CDR1 and CDR2: ENHRY and SYGVKD. The CDR3 runs to 18 residues. The CDR3 region has the DNA TGTGCCATCAGTGCTTGGGGGCCCATGGGCTCTGGGGCCAACGGCCTGACTTTC. Its protein product is CAISAWGPMGSGANGLTF.